What follows are 13 T cell receptor beta chains derived from one specimen sequenced in a study of blood T cell repertoires in COVID-19. Here immunoSEQ multiplex PCR was the method, and the copy in TCRdb shows in-frame clones only, minus some. The sample yields roughly 100,000 clones, 70% to 90% seen once. The sequenced material came from peripheral blood. The source of these receptors is a woman aged 60-70 years with acute or convalescent COVID-19.

V and J are TRBV27 and TRBJ2-5; 10 nucleotides line up with TRBD1. This CDR3 comprises 17 residues. Germline CDR1 and CDR2: MNHEY and SMNVEV (reference sequence). V lost 0 bases and J lost 4; bases outside the gene matches: 8. The CDR3 bases are TGTGCCAGCAGTTTATCGGCCCGGGACAGGGGTGCAGAGACCCAGTACTTC. It codes for CASSLSARDRGAETQYF.

This rearrangement joins TRBV28 to TRBJ1-5; D might be TRBD1 (5 bases). Germline V gives CDR1 MDHEN, CDR2 SYDVKM. Trimming stripped 3 bases from V and 4 bases from J, with 10 bases between. The CDR3 spans 14 residues. CDR3 protein: CASSLGSGNQPQHF. The CDR3 DNA sequence: TGTGCCAGCAGTTTGGGCTCAGGGAATCAGCCCCAGCATTTT.

The rearrangement links TRBV5-1 to TRBJ2-3; D is uncertain. The CDR3 has 13 amino acids. V dropped 0 bases and J dropped 5 bases, with 7 bases sitting between them. Germline V CDR1 and CDR2: SGHRS, YFSETQ. DNA for the CDR3: TGCGCCAGCAGCTTGGTATCAGAAGATACGCAGTATTTT. This translates into CASSLVSEDTQYF.

CDR3 nucleotide sequence: TGTGCCAGCAGAGTAACGTCTAGTTGGCGGGATCAAGAGACCCAGTACTTC. It translates to CASRVTSSWRDQETQYF. This chain uses TRBV27 with TRBJ2-5; TRBD2 might be the D (6 bases). CDR3 length: 17 residues. Germline assignment: CDR1 MNHEY and CDR2 SMNVEV (reference sequence). The germline V and J ends were trimmed by 6 bases and 2 bases, with 22 bases remaining between them.

The chain is built from TRBV27 and TRBJ2-7; 9 bases are a match to TRBD1. Germline CDR1 is MNHEY and CDR2 is SMNVEV (reference sequence). V lost 2 bases to trimming and J lost 6 bases; unmatched junction nucleotides: 11. The CDR3 is 16 residues long. CDR3 DNA: TGTGCCAGCAGTTTAACGCGGACAGGGGTACGATCCGAGCAGTACGTC. Its translation is CASSLTRTGVRSEQYV.

CDR3 region: CASSLKTGGYTF. CDR3 in DNA: TGTGCCAGCAGTTTAAAAACAGGGGGCTACACCTTC. J is TRBJ1-2 and V is TRBV28; D might be TRBD1 (6 bases). The germline V gene encodes CDR1 MDHEN and CDR2 SYDVKM. This CDR3 region has 12 residues. The V end was cut by 2 bases, the J end by 8 bases, with 9 bases between.

V gene TRBV7-3 combines with J gene TRBJ1-6, with 7 bases lining up with TRBD1. Germline V gives CDR1 SGHTA, CDR2 FQGTGA. Trimming removed 4 bases from V and 6 bases from J; junction bases left unmatched: 6. The CDR3 loop spans 15 amino acids. CDR3 nucleotide sequence: TGTGCCAGCAGCTCCTCCGGGACAGCTAATTCACCCCTCCACTTT. It specifies CASSSSGTANSPLHF.

V usage is TRBV3-1 (or the pseudogene TRBV3-2) and J usage is TRBJ1-1; D is uncertain. The V end lost 4 bases, the J end lost 5 bases, and 14 bases lay between the germline ends. CDR3 length equals 14 residues. Germline CDR1 reads LGHDT; CDR2 reads YNNKEL (reference sequence). The CDR3 loop reads CASSPSVGGTEAFF. In nucleotides, the CDR3 is TGTGCCAGCAGCCCCTCGGTCGGAGGGACTGAAGCTTTCTTT.

This sequence joins TRBV30 and TRBJ2-1; D gene uncertain. The germline V and J ends were trimmed by 0 bases and 6 bases, with 12 bases remaining between them. The CDR3 totals 14 residues. The germline CDR1 and CDR2 sequences are GTSNPN and SVGIG (reference sequence). The CDR3 DNA is TGTGCCTGGAGTGTCCGATGGAGAGGCAATGAGCAGTTCTTC. It yields the protein CAWSVRWRGNEQFF.

V and J are TRBV7-9 and TRBJ2-1; possibly TRBD2 for D (5 bases). The V gene's germline CDR1 is SEHNR and CDR2 FQNEAQ (reference sequence). Trimming took off 4 bases at V and 6 bases at J, with 16 bases between the two ends. The CDR3 sequence is 15 residues long. Written as DNA, the CDR3 is TGTGCCAGCAGCTCAGAAACGGGATGGGGCAATGAGCAGTTCTTC. Protein sequence: CASSSETGWGNEQFF. The variable domain in full, with the rest retrieved from reference TRBV7-9 and TRBJ2-1, is DTGVSQNPRHKITKRGQNVTFRCDPISEHNRLYWYRQTLGQGPEFLTYFQNEAQLEKSRLLSDRFSAERPKGSFSTLEIQRTEQGDSAMYLCASSSETGWGNEQFFGPGTRLTVL.

This sequence joins TRBV28 and TRBJ1-2; 9 bases are a match to TRBD1. Per germline, CDR1 MDHEN and CDR2 SYDVKM. V was pared by 3 bases and J by 6 bases, with 2 bases of the junction left unmatched. The CDR3 has 13 amino acids. As DNA, the CDR3 is TGTGCCAGCAGTTTTTACAGGGGGCATGGCTACACCTTC. It codes for CASSFYRGHGYTF.

The V gene is TRBV27, the J gene TRBJ1-4; maybe TRBD1 (5 bases). Germline CDR1 is MNHEY and CDR2 is SMNVEV (reference sequence). CDR3 length: 16 amino acids. V lost 2 bases and J lost 0, with 10 bases in between. The CDR3 coding sequence is TGTGCCAGCAGTTTAACAGGCCTTGCAACTAATGAAAAACTGTTTTTT. Protein product: CASSLTGLATNEKLFF.

The genes are TRBV6-5 and TRBJ1-2, with 10 bases that match TRBD1. Germline V gene data show CDR1 as MNHEY and CDR2 as SVGAGI. V dropped 1 base and J dropped 6; count of bases not matched to a gene: 5. This CDR3 is built from 15 residues. The CDR3 DNA follows: TGTGCCAGCAGTTACTTTATGACAGGGGGCAATGGCTACACCTTC. This sequence encodes CASSYFMTGGNGYTF.